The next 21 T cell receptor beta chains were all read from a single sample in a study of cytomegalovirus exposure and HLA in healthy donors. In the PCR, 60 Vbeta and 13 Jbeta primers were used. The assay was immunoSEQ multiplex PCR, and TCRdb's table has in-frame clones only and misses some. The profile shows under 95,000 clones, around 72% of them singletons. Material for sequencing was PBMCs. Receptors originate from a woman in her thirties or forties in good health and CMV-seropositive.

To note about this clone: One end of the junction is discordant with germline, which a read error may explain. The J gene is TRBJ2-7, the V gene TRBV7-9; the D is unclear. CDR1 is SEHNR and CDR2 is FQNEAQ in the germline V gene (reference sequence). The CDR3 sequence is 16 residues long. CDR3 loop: CSSSLVRNFLPYEQYF. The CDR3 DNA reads TGTTCCAGCAGCTTAGTGCGTAATTTCCTTCCCTACGAGCAGTACTTC. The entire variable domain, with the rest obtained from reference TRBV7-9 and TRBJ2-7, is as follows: DTGVSQNPRHKITKRGQNVTFRCDPISEHNRLYWYRQTLGQGPEFLTYFQNEAQLEKSRLLSDRFSAERPKGSFSTLEIQRTEQGDSAMYLCSSSLVRNFLPYEQYFGPGTRLTVT.

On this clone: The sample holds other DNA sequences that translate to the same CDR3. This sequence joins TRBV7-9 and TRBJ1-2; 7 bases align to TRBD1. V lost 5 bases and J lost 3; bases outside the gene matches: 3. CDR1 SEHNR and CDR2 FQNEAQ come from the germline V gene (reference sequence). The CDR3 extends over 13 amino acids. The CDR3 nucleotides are TGTGCCAGCAGCCCCCAGGGGGACTATGGCTACACCTTC. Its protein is CASSPQGDYGYTF.

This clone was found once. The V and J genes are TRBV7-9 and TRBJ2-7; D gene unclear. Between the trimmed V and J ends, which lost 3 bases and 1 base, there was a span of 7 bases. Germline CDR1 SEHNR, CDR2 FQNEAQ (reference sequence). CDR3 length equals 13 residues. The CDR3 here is CASSFPVSYEQYF. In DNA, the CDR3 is TGTGCCAGCAGCTTCCCTGTATCCTACGAGCAGTACTTC.

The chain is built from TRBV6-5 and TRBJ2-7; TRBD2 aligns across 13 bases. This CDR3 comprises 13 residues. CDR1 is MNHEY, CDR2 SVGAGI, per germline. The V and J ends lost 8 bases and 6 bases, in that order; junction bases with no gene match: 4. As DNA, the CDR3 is TGTGCCAGCCGGACTAGCGGGGGAATCGAGCAGTACTTC. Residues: CASRTSGGIEQYF.

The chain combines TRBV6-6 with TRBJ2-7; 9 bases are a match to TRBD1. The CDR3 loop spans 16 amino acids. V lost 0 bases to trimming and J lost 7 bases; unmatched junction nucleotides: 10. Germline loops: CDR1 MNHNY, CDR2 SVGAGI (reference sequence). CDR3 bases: TGTGCCAGCAGTTACTCAGGAGGGACAGGGCTAGGGGAGCAGTACTTC. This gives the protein CASSYSGGTGLGEQYF.

Here the CDR3 reads CSVSGVGDEQFF. CDR3 DNA sequence: TGCAGCGTGTCAGGTGTCGGGGATGAGCAGTTCTTC. The rearrangement uses TRBV29-1 and TRBJ2-1; D might be TRBD2 (5 bases). Germline V gene data show CDR1 as SQVTM and CDR2 as ANQGSEA. V lost 6 bases to trimming and J lost 8 bases, with 14 bases between them. The length of the CDR3 is 12 residues.

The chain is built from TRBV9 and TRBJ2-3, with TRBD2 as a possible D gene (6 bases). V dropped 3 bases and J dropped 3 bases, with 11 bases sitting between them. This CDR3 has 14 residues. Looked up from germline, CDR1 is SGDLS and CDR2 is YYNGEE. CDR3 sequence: CASSALGGTDTQYF. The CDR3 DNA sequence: TGTGCCAGCAGCGCCTTGGGGGGAACAGATACGCAGTATTTT.

CDR3 nucleotides: TGTGCCAGCAGTTACAGGACAGCTGAAGAGACCCAGTACTTC. It codes for CASSYRTAEETQYF. The chain recombines TRBV6-5 with TRBJ2-5; weak D call: TRBD1 (6 bases). This CDR3 comprises 14 residues. The ends were cut back, 2 bases at V and 3 bases at J, with 10 bases in the middle. CDR1 and CDR2 from the germline V gene are MNHEY and SVGAGI.

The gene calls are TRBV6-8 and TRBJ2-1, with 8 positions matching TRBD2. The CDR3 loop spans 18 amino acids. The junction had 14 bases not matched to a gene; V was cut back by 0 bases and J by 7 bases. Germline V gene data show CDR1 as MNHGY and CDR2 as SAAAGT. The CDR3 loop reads CASSYSRGVGGARNEQFF. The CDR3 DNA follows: TGTGCCAGCAGTTACTCCCGCGGGGTCGGGGGGGCCCGGAATGAGCAGTTCTTC.

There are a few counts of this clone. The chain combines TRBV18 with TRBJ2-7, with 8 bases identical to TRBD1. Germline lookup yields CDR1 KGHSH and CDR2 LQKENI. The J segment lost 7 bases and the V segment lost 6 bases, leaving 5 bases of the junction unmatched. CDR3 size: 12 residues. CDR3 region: CASSLDRVEQYF. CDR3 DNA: TGTGCCAGCTCGCTGGACAGGGTTGAGCAGTACTTC. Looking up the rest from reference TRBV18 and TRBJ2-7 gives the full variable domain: NAGVMQNPRHLVRRRGQEARLRCSPMKGHSHVYWYRQLPEEGLKFMVYLQKENIIDESGMPKERFSAEFPKEGPSILRIQQVVRGDSAAYFCASSLDRVEQYFGPGTRLTVT.

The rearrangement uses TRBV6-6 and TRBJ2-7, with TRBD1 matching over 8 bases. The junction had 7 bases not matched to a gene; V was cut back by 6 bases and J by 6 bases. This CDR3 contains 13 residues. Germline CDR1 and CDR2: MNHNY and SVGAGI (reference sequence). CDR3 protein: CASSPPDRAEQYF. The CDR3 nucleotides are TGTGCCAGCAGCCCGCCGGACAGGGCCGAGCAGTACTTC.

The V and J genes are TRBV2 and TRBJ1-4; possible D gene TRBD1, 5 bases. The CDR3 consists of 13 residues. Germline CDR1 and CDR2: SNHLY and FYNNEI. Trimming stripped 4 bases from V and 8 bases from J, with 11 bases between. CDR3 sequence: CASSARVSEKLFF. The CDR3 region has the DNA TGTGCCAGCAGTGCCAGGGTTTCAGAAAAACTGTTTTTT. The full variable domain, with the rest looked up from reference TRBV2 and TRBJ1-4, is EPEVTQTPSHQVTQMGQEVILRCVPISNHLYFYWYRQILGQKVEFLVSFYNNEISEKSEIFDDQFSVERPDGSNFTLKIRSTKLEDSAMYFCASSARVSEKLFFGSGTQLSVL.

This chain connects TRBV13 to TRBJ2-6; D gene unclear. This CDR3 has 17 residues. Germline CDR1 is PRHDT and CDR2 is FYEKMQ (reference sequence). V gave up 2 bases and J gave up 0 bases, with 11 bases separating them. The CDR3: CASSLTQTNSGANVLTF. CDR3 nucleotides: TGTGCCAGCAGCTTAACACAAACAAACTCTGGGGCCAACGTCCTGACTTTC.

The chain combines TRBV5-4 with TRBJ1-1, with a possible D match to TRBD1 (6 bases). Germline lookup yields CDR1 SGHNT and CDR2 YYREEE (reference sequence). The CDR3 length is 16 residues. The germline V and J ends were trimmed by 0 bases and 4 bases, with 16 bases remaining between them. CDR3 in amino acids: CASSLDRDMGATEAFF. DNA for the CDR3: TGTGCCAGCAGCTTGGACCGGGACATGGGGGCCACTGAAGCTTTCTTT. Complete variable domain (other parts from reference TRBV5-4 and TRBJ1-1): ETGVTQSPTHLIKTRGQQVTLRCSSQSGHNTVSWYQQALGQGPQFIFQYYREEENGRGNFPPRFSGLQFPNYSSELNVNALELDDSALYLCASSLDRDMGATEAFFGQGTRLTVV.

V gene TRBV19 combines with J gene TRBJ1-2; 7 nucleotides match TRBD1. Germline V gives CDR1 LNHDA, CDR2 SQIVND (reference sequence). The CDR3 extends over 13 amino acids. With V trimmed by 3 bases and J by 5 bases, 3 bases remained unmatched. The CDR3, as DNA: TGTGCCAGTAGTATGTCGGGACAGTATGGCTACACCTTC. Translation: CASSMSGQYGYTF.

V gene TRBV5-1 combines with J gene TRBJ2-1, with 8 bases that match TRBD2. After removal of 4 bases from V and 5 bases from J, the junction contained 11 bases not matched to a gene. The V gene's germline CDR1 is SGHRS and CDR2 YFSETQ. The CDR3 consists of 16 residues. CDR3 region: CASSLRLAGGDNEQFF. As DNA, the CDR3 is TGCGCCAGCAGCCTGAGGTTGGCGGGGGGCGACAATGAGCAGTTCTTC.

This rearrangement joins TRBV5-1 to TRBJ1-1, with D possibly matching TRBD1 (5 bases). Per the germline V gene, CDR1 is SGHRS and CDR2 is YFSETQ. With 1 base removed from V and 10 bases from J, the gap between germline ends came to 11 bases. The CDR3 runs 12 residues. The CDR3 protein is CASSLSGDGAFF. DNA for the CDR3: TGCGCCAGCAGCTTGAGCGGGGACGGAGCTTTCTTT.

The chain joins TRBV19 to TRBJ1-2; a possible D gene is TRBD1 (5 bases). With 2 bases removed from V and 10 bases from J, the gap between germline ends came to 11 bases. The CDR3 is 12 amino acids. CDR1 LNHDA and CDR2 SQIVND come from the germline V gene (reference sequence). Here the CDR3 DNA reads TGTGCCAGTAGTATACTGGAGGGGACCTACACCTTC. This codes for CASSILEGTYTF.

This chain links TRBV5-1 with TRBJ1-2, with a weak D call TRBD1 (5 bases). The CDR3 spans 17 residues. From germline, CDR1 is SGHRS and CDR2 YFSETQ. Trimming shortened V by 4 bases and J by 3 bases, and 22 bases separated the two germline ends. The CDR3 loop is CASSRGQPSRSDYGYTF. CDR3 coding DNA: TGCGCCAGCAGCCGAGGACAACCCTCCAGGAGTGACTATGGCTACACCTTC.

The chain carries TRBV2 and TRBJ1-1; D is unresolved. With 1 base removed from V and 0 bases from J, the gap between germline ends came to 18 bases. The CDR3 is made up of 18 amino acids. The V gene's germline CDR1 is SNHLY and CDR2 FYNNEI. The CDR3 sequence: CASSEEFPGRSMNTEAFF. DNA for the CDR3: TGTGCCAGCAGTGAAGAGTTCCCAGGCCGAAGTATGAACACTGAAGCTTTCTTT. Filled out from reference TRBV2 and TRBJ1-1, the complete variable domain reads EPEVTQTPSHQVTQMGQEVILRCVPISNHLYFYWYRQILGQKVEFLVSFYNNEISEKSEIFDDQFSVERPDGSNFTLKIRSTKLEDSAMYFCASSEEFPGRSMNTEAFFGQGTRLTVV.

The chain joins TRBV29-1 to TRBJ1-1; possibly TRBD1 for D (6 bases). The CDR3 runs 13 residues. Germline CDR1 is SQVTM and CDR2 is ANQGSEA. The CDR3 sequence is CAGADRANTEAFF. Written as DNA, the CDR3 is TGCGCAGGGGCGGACAGAGCAAACACTGAAGCTTTCTTT.